This is a list of T cell receptor beta chains from one sample in a study of cytomegalovirus exposure and HLA in healthy donors. Assay: immunoSEQ multiplex PCR; the TCRdb copy retains only in-frame clones and omits some. The sample shows about 180,000 clones, 85% of them seen only once. The sequencing input was PBMCs. These receptors all come from a man younger than 30 in good health and CMV-seropositive. Each CDR3 is given without its conserved first and last residue. A D gene is named only where the DNA matches it firmly. Size tells how often a clone was seen (once, few, many) or the class of an expanded clone, and some rows leave it out.

CDR3 protein,clone size,J gene,CDR3 length,V gene,D gene
ASSDTARTYEQY,.,TRBJ2-7,12,TRBV2,.
ASSYPTAGNAYEQY,.,TRBJ2-7,14,TRBV6-5,TRBD2
AIPTSGGYNEQF,.,TRBJ2-1,12,TRBV13,TRBD2
ASSRTGDGYT,few,TRBJ1-2,10,TRBV5-6,TRBD1
ALAGGGPETQY,.,TRBJ2-5,11,TRBV30,.
ASSKQGSTDTQY,.,TRBJ2-3,12,TRBV2,.
ASRSGGNRNTEAF,once,TRBJ1-1,13,TRBV27,TRBD1
ASSIADSSYEQY,.,TRBJ2-7,12,TRBV19,.
ASSSGGLDGELF,once,TRBJ2-2,12,TRBV6-6,TRBD2
ASSLAIRGRDEQF,few,TRBJ2-1,13,TRBV5-1,TRBD1
ASSLSGTGMDEQY,.,TRBJ2-7,13,TRBV5-1,TRBD1
ASSFKTGLNQPQH,.,TRBJ1-5,13,TRBV19,.
ASSLELVYEQF,.,TRBJ2-1,11,TRBV5-4,.
ASSVSTSGGADTQY,.,TRBJ2-3,14,TRBV6-4,TRBD2
ASSPGQGMRGYT,.,TRBJ1-2,12,TRBV27,TRBD1
ASSLSFKETQY,.,TRBJ2-5,11,TRBV28,.
ASSLRGGDGYT,.,TRBJ1-2,11,TRBV5-1,.
ASSPRDPSSSPLH,many,TRBJ1-6,13,TRBV18,.
SVEAPAGGGFYGYT,.,TRBJ1-2,14,TRBV29-1,.
ASSSTGMRETQY,few,TRBJ2-5,12,TRBV5-1,TRBD1
ASILAGYNEQF,.,TRBJ2-1,11,TRBV7-2,TRBD2
ASSELRGRATEAF,.,TRBJ1-1,13,TRBV2,TRBD1
ASSFGGSPLH,.,TRBJ1-6,10,TRBV28,.
ASSLPGHQNTGELF,.,TRBJ2-2,14,TRBV25-1,.
ASSLGWDRGNEQY,.,TRBJ2-7,13,TRBV7-9,.
ASSSTGGGSYNEQF,.,TRBJ2-1,14,TRBV7-3,TRBD2
AWSYGTGTFQPQH,.,TRBJ1-5,13,TRBV30,TRBD1
AIRQADSTDTQY,.,TRBJ2-3,12,TRBV10-3,.
SVGLAGGPSYNEQF,.,TRBJ2-1,14,TRBV29-1,TRBD2
ATRRSTSGLQETQY,.,TRBJ2-5,14,TRBV2,TRBD2
ASSQRQGQETQY,.,TRBJ2-5,12,TRBV27,TRBD1
ASSLEPGLITDTQY,.,TRBJ2-3,14,TRBV7-8,.
ASSHGTGGQPQH,.,TRBJ1-5,12,TRBV6-5,TRBD1
ASSLAQGLVAYNEQF,.,TRBJ2-1,15,TRBV5-6,TRBD2
ASREPATSGRYEQY,.,TRBJ2-7,14,TRBV6-6,TRBD2
ATSRGFGGSYNEQF,.,TRBJ2-1,14,TRBV15,.
SVVEGGSSYNEQF,once,TRBJ2-1,13,TRBV29-1,TRBD2
ASGTGINEKLF,.,TRBJ1-4,11,TRBV30,TRBD1
ASRTLAGGNEQF,.,TRBJ2-1,12,TRBV28,TRBD2
ASSGNWGLRTDTQY,.,TRBJ2-3,14,TRBV2,.
ASSYQRGNYGYT,.,TRBJ1-2,12,TRBV7-9,.
ASSLAAGLAGGATQY,.,TRBJ2-3,15,TRBV7-3,TRBD2
ASSRDSGALTQY,.,TRBJ2-3,12,TRBV18,TRBD2
ASSNGRATGELF,.,TRBJ2-2,12,TRBV5-1,TRBD2
ASSLVAGRSSYEQY,.,TRBJ2-7,14,TRBV7-2,TRBD2
ASSQGPSRTGNQPQH,.,TRBJ1-5,15,TRBV28,TRBD1
ASSPGSGQGRNTIY,.,TRBJ1-3,14,TRBV28,TRBD1
ASRPLAGGSDTQY,.,TRBJ2-3,13,TRBV19,TRBD2
ASSQDLDYQETQY,.,TRBJ2-5,13,TRBV4-1,.
ASSLGGKTEAF,.,TRBJ1-1,11,TRBV7-3,.
ASKPGVSYNEQF,.,TRBJ2-1,12,TRBV6-5,.
ASTPKGREGTGELF,.,TRBJ2-2,14,TRBV10-1,TRBD2
ASSTGTGGEQY,many,TRBJ2-7,11,TRBV7-9,TRBD1
ASMLWTGLYGYT,.,TRBJ1-2,12,TRBV5-6,TRBD1
ASNDRGRAQETQY,.,TRBJ2-5,13,TRBV6-5,.